This TCR beta chain originates from a study of post-analysis software for immune sequencing data. Whole-study context: Some patients lacked subtype; others had relapsing-remitting, secondary progressive or progressive-relapsing disease. Study-level findings and limits: Included in a set of about five TRBV segments more frequent in patients than controls were TRBV5-6, TRBV5-1 and TRBV20-1. Strong same-batch co-clustering of samples appeared with F measure clustering. Compared with controls, patients showed significantly lower normalized Chao1 diversity.

There are a few counts of this clonotype. Its antigen is not known. The TCR beta cDNA libraries contained unique molecular identifiers. TCRdb re-analysed the PCR reads in MiXCR, keeping a single row per CDR3 protein. The table lists roughly 540,000 distinct CDR3 sequences, 30% to 40% of them singletons. V gave up 1 base and J gave up 7 bases; unmatched junction bases: 5. Germline CDR1 reads SQVTM; CDR2 reads ANQGSEA. The length of the CDR3 is 13 residues. Material for sequencing was blood. The gene calls are TRBV29-1 and TRBJ2-3, with 7 bases fitting TRBD1. The TCR originated in a girl younger than 18 with multiple sclerosis. The CDR3 spells CSVEGGTDYTQYF. CDR3 sequence (DNA): TGCAGCGTTGAAGGGGGGACAGACTATACGCAGTATTTT.